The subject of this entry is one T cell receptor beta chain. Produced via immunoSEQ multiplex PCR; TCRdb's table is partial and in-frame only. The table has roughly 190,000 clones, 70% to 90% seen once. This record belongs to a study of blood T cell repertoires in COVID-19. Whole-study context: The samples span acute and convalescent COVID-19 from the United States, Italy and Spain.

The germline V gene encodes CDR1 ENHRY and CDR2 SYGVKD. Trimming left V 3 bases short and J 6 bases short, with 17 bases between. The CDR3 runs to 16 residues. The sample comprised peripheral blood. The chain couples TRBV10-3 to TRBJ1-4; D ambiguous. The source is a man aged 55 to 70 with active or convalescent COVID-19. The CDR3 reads CAISDPGSGTDEKLFF. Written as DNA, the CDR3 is TGTGCCATCAGTGACCCCGGGAGTGGCACTGATGAAAAACTGTTTTTT.